The rows below give T cell receptor beta chains drawn from one sample of a study of a mutant IDH1 vaccine in newly diagnosed glioma. Method: immunoSEQ multiplex PCR; TCRdb's copy keeps in-frame clones and lacks some. This sample yields more than 25,000 clones, of which approximately 90% are seen a single time; approximately 2.4% belongs to the top ten. The antigens of these receptors remain unknown. The sequences come from PBMCs, collected from a glioma patient whose treatment included an IDH1 peptide vaccine. The receptor source for this set is a man in his forties with glioma. CDR3s include the opening cysteine and the closing phenylalanine or tryptophan. A D gene is named only where the DNA matches it firmly. Some rows mark clone size as missing; the rest say once, few, many or name a class of expanded clone.

NA,TRBV11-2,NA,TRBJ1-5,TGTGCCAGCAGCCCCTACGGCCAGCCTAATCAGCCCCAGCATTTT,CASSPYGQPNQPQHF
NA,TRBV28,NA,TRBJ2-1,TGTGCCAGCAGTTTGGGCGTTAGCTCCTACAATGAGCAGTTCTTC,CASSLGVSSYNEQFF
NA,TRBV6-6,NA,TRBJ1-2,TGTGCCAGCAGTTACTTAGGGACCACCTATGGCTACACCTTC,CASSYLGTTYGYTF
TRBD1,TRBV7-7,NA,TRBJ2-5,TGTGCCAGCAGCGAAGGGACAGGGGGAGGCCAAGAGACCCAGTACTTC,CASSEGTGGGQETQYF
NA,TRBV18,NA,TRBJ1-1,TGTGCCAGCTCCCCTATTACAGTGAACACTGAAGCTTTCTTT,CASSPITVNTEAFF
TRBD2,TRBV7-9,NA,TRBJ2-1,TGTGCCAGCAGCTTATCGTCGCGGGAGCCCCACCTATACAATGAGCAGTTCTTC,CASSLSSREPHLYNEQFF
TRBD2,TRBV29-1,NA,TRBJ2-6,TGCAGCGCCGGGGGGAGTTCTGGGGCCAACGTCCTGACTTTC,CSAGGSSGANVLTF
NA,TRBV7-9,once,TRBJ2-7,TGTGCCAGCAGCCACGATTTCGCGTCCACGGACGAGCAGTACTTC,CASSHDFASTDEQYF
NA,TRBV4-3,NA,TRBJ1-5,TGCGCCAGCAGCTTAAGGGCTGGGCAGCCCCAGCATTTT,CASSLRAGQPQHF
NA,TRBV4-1,once,TRBJ1-5,TGCGCCAGCAGCCCCGAGTATGGTCAGCCCCAGCATTTT,CASSPEYGQPQHF
TRBD1,TRBV28,NA,TRBJ1-3,TGTGCCAGCAGCCCTAATCCCGGGACAGGCGATAATCTGAGCTCTGGAAACACCATATATTTT,CASSPNPGTGDNLSSGNTIYF
TRBD1,TRBV6-1,NA,TRBJ2-2,TGTGCCAGCCAACAGGGGGCAACGAACACCGGGGAGCTGTTTTTT,CASQQGATNTGELFF
NA,TRBV6-6,NA,TRBJ1-1,TGTGCCAGCAGTTACTGGGGACAGAACACTGAAGCTTTCTTT,CASSYWGQNTEAFF
TRBD1,TRBV7-2,NA,TRBJ1-3,TGTGCCAGCAGCTTAGGGCCAGGGGGAAGTGGAAACACCATATATTTT,CASSLGPGGSGNTIYF
NA,TRBV7-9,NA,TRBJ1-5,TGTGCCAGCAGCTCAACGGATCAGCCCCAGCATTTT,CASSSTDQPQHF
TRBD2,TRBV5-1,NA,TRBJ2-1,TGCGCCAGCAGCTTGGAACCGGGGGAGGGGACCTACAATGAGCAGTTCTTC,CASSLEPGEGTYNEQFF
NA,TRBV6-5,NA,TRBJ2-1,TGTGCCAGCAGTGGGACTGGTTACAATGAGCAGTTCTTC,CASSGTGYNEQFF
TRBD1,TRBV2,few,TRBJ1-2,TGTGCCAGCAGTGAAGTATCAGGGGGCTATGGCTACACCTTC,CASSEVSGGYGYTF
NA,TRBV21-1,NA,TRBJ1-2,TGTGCCAGCAGCAAAGGAGGGGACGCTAACTATGGCTACACCTTC,CASSKGGDANYGYTF
NA,TRBV28,once,TRBJ2-5,TGTGCCAGCAGTTCCCTCCGGACCGGGGTTGAGACCCAGTACTTC,CASSSLRTGVETQYF
TRBD2,TRBV6-4,NA,TRBJ2-3,TGTGCCAGCAGTCCTCACGGCGGGAGTAGTGCAGATACGCAGTATTTT,CASSPHGGSSADTQYF
NA,TRBV15,once,TRBJ1-5,TGTGCCACCAGCAGAGGGCTTAGCAATCAGCCCCAGCATTTT,CATSRGLSNQPQHF
TRBD1,TRBV7-2,once,TRBJ1-1,TGTGCCAGCAGCTTTCAGGGGACAGGGTTAGCTGAAGCTTTCTTT,CASSFQGTGLAEAFF
TRBD2,TRBV5-1,NA,TRBJ2-1,TGCGCCAGCAGCGCCTCTACTAGCGGGAGGTCCTTGTCTGAGCAGTTCTTC,CASSASTSGRSLSEQFF
NA,TRBV11-2,NA,TRBJ2-5,TGTGCCAGCAGAAGCTTAGGGGAGCAGACCCAGTACTTC,CASRSLGEQTQYF
NA,TRBV18,NA,TRBJ2-5,TGTGCCAGCTCACCCGGAACGGTCAGGGGAAGGTACGGAGAGACCCAGTACTTC,CASSPGTVRGRYGETQYF
TRBD2,TRBV29-1,NA,TRBJ2-3,TGCAGCGTTGAAGGACTGGGGGGGTCGGGCACAGATACGCAGTATTTT,CSVEGLGGSGTDTQYF
NA,TRBV28,NA,TRBJ2-3,TGTGCCAGCAGTTTAGCGCCGGGGGCGGTAGGGGTATATGCAGATACGCAGTATTTT,CASSLAPGAVGVYADTQYF
TRBD2,TRBV14,NA,TRBJ2-5,TGTGCCAGCAGCCAAGAACCAAGAGCGGGAAAACCCCTTGGGGGGACCCAGTACTTC,CASSQEPRAGKPLGGTQYF
TRBD1,TRBV5-1,once,TRBJ1-1,TGCGCCAGCAGCCCGCGGGACAGGGTTCTGAACACTGAAGCTTTCTTT,CASSPRDRVLNTEAFF
TRBD1,TRBV28,NA,TRBJ1-5,TGTGCCAGCAGAACCCCGGGACAGGGTACGGATCAGCCCCAGCATTTT,CASRTPGQGTDQPQHF